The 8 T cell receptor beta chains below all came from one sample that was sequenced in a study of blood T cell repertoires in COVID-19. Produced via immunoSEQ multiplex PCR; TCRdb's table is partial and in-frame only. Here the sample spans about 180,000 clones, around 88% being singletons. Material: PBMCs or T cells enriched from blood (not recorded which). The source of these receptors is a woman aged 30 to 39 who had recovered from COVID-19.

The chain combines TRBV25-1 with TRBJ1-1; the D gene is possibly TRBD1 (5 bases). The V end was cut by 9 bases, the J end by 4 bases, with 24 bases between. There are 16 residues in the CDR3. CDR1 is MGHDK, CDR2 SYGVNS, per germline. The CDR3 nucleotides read TGTGCCAGTGCCCAGGGCTCTGCGATGGGTAGCACTGAAGCTTTCTTT. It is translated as CASAQGSAMGSTEAFF.

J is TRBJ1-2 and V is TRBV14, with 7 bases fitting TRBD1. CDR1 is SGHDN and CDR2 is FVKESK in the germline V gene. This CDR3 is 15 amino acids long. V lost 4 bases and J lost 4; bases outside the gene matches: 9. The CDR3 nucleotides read TGTGCCAGCAGCCTTGTGACAGGGCCCAGCTATGGCTACACCTTC. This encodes CASSLVTGPSYGYTF.

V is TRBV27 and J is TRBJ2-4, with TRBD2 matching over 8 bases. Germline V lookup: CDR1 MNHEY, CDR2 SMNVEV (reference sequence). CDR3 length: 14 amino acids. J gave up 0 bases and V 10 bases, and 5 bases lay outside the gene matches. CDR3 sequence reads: CAIGSGIAKNIQYF. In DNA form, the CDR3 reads TGTGCCATTGGTAGCGGGATAGCCAAAAACATTCAGTACTTC.

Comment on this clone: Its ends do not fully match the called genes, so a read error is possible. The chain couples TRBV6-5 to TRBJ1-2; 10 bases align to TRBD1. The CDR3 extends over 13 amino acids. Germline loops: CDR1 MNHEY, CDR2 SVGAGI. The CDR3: CARGTGEPPSLGF. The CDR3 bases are TGTGCCAGAGGGACAGGGGAACCTCCCAGCCTGGGATTC.

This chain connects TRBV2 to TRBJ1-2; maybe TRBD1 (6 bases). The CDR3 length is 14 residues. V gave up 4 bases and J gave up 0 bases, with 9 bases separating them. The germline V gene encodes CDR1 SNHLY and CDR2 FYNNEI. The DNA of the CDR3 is TGTGCCAGCAGTGCGGACAGAACTAACTATGGCTACACCTTC. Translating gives CASSADRTNYGYTF.

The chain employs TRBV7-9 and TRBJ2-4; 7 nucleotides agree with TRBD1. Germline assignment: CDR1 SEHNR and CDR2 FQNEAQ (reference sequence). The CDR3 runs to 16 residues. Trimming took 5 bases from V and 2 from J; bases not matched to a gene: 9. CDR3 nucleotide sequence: TGTGCCAGCAGCCCTACGCCGGGACAGTCCAAAAACATTCAGTACTTC. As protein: CASSPTPGQSKNIQYF.

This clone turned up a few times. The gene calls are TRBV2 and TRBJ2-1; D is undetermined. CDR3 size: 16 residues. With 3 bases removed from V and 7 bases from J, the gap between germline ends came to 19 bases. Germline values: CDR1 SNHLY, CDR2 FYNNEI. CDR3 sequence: CASSDPLVSSMNEQFF. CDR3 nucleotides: TGTGCCAGCAGTGATCCCCTGGTATCTAGTATGAATGAGCAGTTCTTC.

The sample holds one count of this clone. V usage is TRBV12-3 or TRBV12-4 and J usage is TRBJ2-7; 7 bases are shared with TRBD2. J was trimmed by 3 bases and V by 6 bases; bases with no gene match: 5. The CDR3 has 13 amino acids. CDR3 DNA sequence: TGTGCCAGCAGAGGGCGGGAGAACTACGAGCAGTACTTC. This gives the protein CASRGRENYEQYF.